Shown below are 31 T cell receptor beta chains from a single sample sequenced in a study of identical twins. TCRdb analysed the 5' RACE reads with MiXCR anew, one entry per CDR3 protein. The table includes roughly 350,000 distinct CDR3 sequences, approximately 8.7% detected once. The sequenced material came from naive T cells sorted from blood. The receptors here all came from a woman between 45 and 65 years old in good health.

This clonotype showed up many times. The chain links TRBV7-9 to TRBJ2-1; no clear D. CDR1 and CDR2 from the germline V gene are SEHNR and FQNEAQ (reference sequence). The CDR3 runs to 13 residues. With 1 base removed from V and 5 bases from J, the gap between germline ends came to 6 bases. Written as DNA, the CDR3 is TGTGCCAGCAGCTTAGAACTAAACAATGAGCAGTTCTTC. It specifies CASSLELNNEQFF.

The CDR3 loop is CASSLGGGAGVPQHF. DNA for the CDR3: TGTGCCAGCAGTTTGGGGGGAGGGGCAGGGGTGCCCCAGCATTTT. The genes are TRBV12-3 or TRBV12-4 and TRBJ1-5; tentative D call: TRBD1 (6 bases). Deletions cut 3 bases from V and 9 bases from J, with 18 bases between. The CDR3 contains 15 residues.

This clonotype was recorded at least ten times. The V and J genes are TRBV12-5 and TRBJ2-1; a possible D gene is TRBD2 (6 bases). CDR1 LGHNT and CDR2 FRNRAP come from the germline V gene. The CDR3 is made up of 13 amino acids. V lost 1 base and J 9 bases, leaving 10 bases between the germline ends. This CDR3 reads CASGLASVGEQFF. The DNA of the CDR3 is TGTGCTAGTGGTTTGGCTAGCGTGGGTGAGCAGTTCTTC.

This clonotype was counted a few times. This chain joins TRBV7-6 and TRBJ2-5; maybe TRBD2 (6 bases). The germline V gene encodes CDR1 SGHVS and CDR2 FNYEAQ. The CDR3 is 16 amino acids. With 1 base removed from V and 2 bases from J, the gap between germline ends came to 14 bases. As DNA, the CDR3 is TGTGCCAGCAGCTTAGGAGTGGGGGGAGTACAAGAGACCCAGTACTTC. Amino acids: CASSLGVGGVQETQYF.

This clonotype turned up a few times. As DNA, the CDR3 is TGTGCCAGCAGTGAACTTGAGAGCTCCTACAATGAGCAGTTCTTC. This sequence encodes CASSELESSYNEQFF. The chain couples TRBV2 to TRBJ2-1; D is uncertain. With 2 bases removed from V and 0 bases from J, the gap between germline ends came to 8 bases. Germline CDR1 and CDR2: SNHLY and FYNNEI. The CDR3 extends over 15 amino acids.

This clonotype was counted ten times or more. In DNA, the CDR3 is TGTGCCAGCAGCCCTTACTACCGCGTCAACACCGGGGAGCTGTTTTTT. Translated: CASSPYYRVNTGELFF. The chain combines TRBV7-3 with TRBJ2-2; D call uncertain. The CDR3 loop spans 16 amino acids. Trimming took off 5 bases at V and 2 bases at J, with 15 bases between the two ends. Germline V gene data show CDR1 as SGHTA and CDR2 as FQGTGA.

This clonotype was counted ten times or more. The rearrangement joins TRBV5-1 to TRBJ2-7, with D maybe TRBD1 (5 bases). Trimming removed 4 bases from V and 3 bases from J, with 14 bases in between. The CDR3 extends over 14 amino acids. The germline CDR1 and CDR2 sequences are SGHRS and YFSETQ. CDR3 DNA: TGCGCCAGCAGCCCGACCCGGACAAACTACGAGCAGTACTTC. Translated: CASSPTRTNYEQYF.

A few counts support this clonotype. The gene calls are TRBV2 and TRBJ2-1; TRBD2 agrees at 8 bases. The V gene end was trimmed by 6 bases and the J gene end by 5 bases; junction bases not matched to a gene: 6. Germline CDR1 SNHLY, CDR2 FYNNEI. The CDR3 contains 14 residues. CDR3 bases: TGTGCCAGCAGCGCGGGACTAGAAGACAATGAGCAGTTCTTC. Protein product: CASSAGLEDNEQFF.

This chain uses TRBV6-5 with TRBJ2-1; 9 nucleotides align to TRBD2. The CDR3 spans 16 residues. The J segment lost 0 bases and the V segment lost 6 bases, leaving 6 bases of the junction unmatched. Germline CDR1 reads MNHEY; CDR2 reads SVGAGI. CDR3 sequence: CASRGLAASSYNEQFF. The CDR3, as DNA: TGTGCCAGCAGGGGACTAGCCGCTAGCTCCTACAATGAGCAGTTCTTC.

The chain joins TRBV7-2 to TRBJ2-3; D is possibly TRBD1 or TRBD2 (5 bases each). Germline V gives CDR1 SGHTA, CDR2 FQGNSA. V lost 5 bases and J 7 bases, leaving 22 bases between the germline ends. The CDR3 is 16 residues long. CDR3 residues: CASSPRPGPIRYTQYF. The CDR3, as DNA: TGTGCCAGCAGCCCCCGTCCGGGACCGATTCGCTATACGCAGTATTTT.

The sample holds many counts of this clonotype. The chain has TRBV12-3 or TRBV12-4 and TRBJ2-3; D not resolved. V was shortened by 2 bases and J by 5 bases, with 11 bases between the two germline ends. There are 14 residues in the CDR3. The CDR3 protein is CASSLQAWEDTQYF. CDR3 DNA: TGTGCCAGCAGTTTACAGGCCTGGGAAGATACGCAGTATTTT.

This clonotype has ten or more counts. The rearrangement links TRBV6-6 to TRBJ1-2; D gene uncertain. This CDR3 has 16 amino acids. The germline gives CDR1 MNHNY, CDR2 SVGAGI (reference sequence). Trimming removed 2 bases from V and 0 bases from J, with 13 bases in between. The CDR3 loop reads CASSYKNPTSNYGYTF. The CDR3 DNA reads TGTGCCAGCAGTTACAAAAACCCTACTTCTAACTATGGCTACACCTTC.

This clonotype was found a few times. J is TRBJ2-1 and V is TRBV20-1; unclear D gene. Germline V gives CDR1 DFQATT, CDR2 SNEGSKA (reference sequence). The ends were cut back, 3 bases at V and 3 bases at J, with 9 bases in the middle. The CDR3 sequence is 13 residues long. DNA for the CDR3: TGCAGTGCTAGTAGTCACAGCTACAATGAGCAGTTCTTC. Its protein product is CSASSHSYNEQFF.

J is TRBJ1-2 and V is TRBV11-2; D unclear. CDR3 size: 10 residues. Per germline, CDR1 SGHAT and CDR2 FQNNGV. V gave up 5 bases and J gave up 9 bases, with 7 bases separating them. The CDR3 spells CASSPRSYTF. CDR3 DNA: TGTGCCAGCAGCCCCAGAAGCTACACCTTC.

This clonotype showed up just a few times. The rearrangement links TRBV29-1 to TRBJ2-7; D gene ambiguous. The germline V gene encodes CDR1 SQVTM and CDR2 ANQGSEA. The CDR3 consists of 13 residues. V was shortened by 3 bases and J by 0 bases, with 9 bases between the two germline ends. This chain's CDR3 is CSVELVGSYEQYF. The CDR3 coding sequence is TGCAGCGTTGAGTTGGTCGGCTCCTACGAGCAGTACTTC.

This clonotype was seen more than once but under ten times. The rearrangement uses TRBV5-1 and TRBJ2-2; tentatively, D is TRBD2 (6 bases). The ends were cut back, 1 base at V and 4 bases at J, with 14 bases in the middle. Germline CDR1 SGHRS, CDR2 YFSETQ. The CDR3 covers 16 residues. Written as DNA, the CDR3 is TGCGCCAGCAGCTTGCGGACTACCCCGGGCACCGGGGAGCTGTTTTTT. Its translation is CASSLRTTPGTGELFF.

The chain joins TRBV27 to TRBJ2-1; possibly TRBD1 or TRBD2 for D (5 bases each). CDR1 is MNHEY and CDR2 is SMNVEV in the germline V gene (reference sequence). The CDR3 contains 13 residues. Trimming took off 4 bases at V and 5 bases at J, with 9 bases between the two ends. As DNA, the CDR3 is TGTGCCAGCAGTTGGGACCCGCACAATGAGCAGTTCTTC. Encoded protein: CASSWDPHNEQFF.

This clonotype occurred a few times. The rearrangement uses TRBV29-1 and TRBJ2-3, with D perhaps matching TRBD1 or TRBD2 (5 bases each). The germline CDR1 and CDR2 sequences are SQVTM and ANQGSEA. V shed 3 bases and J shed 4 bases, with 17 bases lying between them. The CDR3 sequence is 15 residues long. The CDR3 loop reads CSVDNLGETADTQYF. The CDR3 bases are TGCAGCGTTGATAATTTGGGGGAGACGGCAGATACGCAGTATTTT.

This clonotype turned up a few times. The V gene is TRBV27, the J gene TRBJ2-1; possibly TRBD1 for D (5 bases). The CDR3 runs to 16 residues. Per germline, CDR1 MNHEY and CDR2 SMNVEV (reference sequence). Deletions cut 2 bases from V and 3 bases from J, with 14 bases between. CDR3 coding DNA: TGTGCCAGCAGTTTAATTGCAGGGAATTTCTACAATGAGCAGTTCTTC. Protein product: CASSLIAGNFYNEQFF.

V gene TRBV20-1 combines with J gene TRBJ1-5; D not resolved. Germline V gene lookup returns CDR1 DFQATT and CDR2 SNEGSKA (reference sequence). V was shortened by 4 bases and J by 1 base, with 14 bases between the two germline ends. This CDR3 contains 15 residues. The CDR3 loop reads CSAKGSISSNQPQHF. CDR3 sequence (DNA): TGCAGTGCTAAAGGCAGTATTTCCAGCAATCAGCCCCAGCATTTT.

The V and J genes are TRBV30 and TRBJ1-4, with D maybe TRBD1 (6 bases). Germline-derived CDR1 and CDR2 are GTSNPN and SVGIG (reference sequence). V was trimmed by 2 bases and J by 8 bases, leaving 15 bases between them. This CDR3 comprises 14 residues. CDR3: CAWSFGQGNEKLFF. CDR3 coding DNA: TGTGCCTGGAGTTTCGGTCAGGGGAACGAAAAACTGTTTTTT.

The rearrangement joins TRBV5-1 to TRBJ1-1; D not resolved. In germline, CDR1 is SGHRS, CDR2 YFSETQ. V lost 3 bases to trimming and J lost 1 base, with 10 bases between them. The CDR3 is 14 amino acids. DNA of the CDR3: TGCGCCAGCAGCTCGACCACCTCGAACACTGAAGCTTTCTTT. Encoded protein: CASSSTTSNTEAFF.

CDR3 sequence reads: CASSLGSGRMDNEQFF. The CDR3 DNA reads as TGCGCCAGCAGCTTAGGTAGCGGGAGGATGGACAATGAGCAGTTCTTC. The chain carries TRBV5-1 and TRBJ2-1, with 10 bases identical to TRBD2. This CDR3 has 16 amino acids. CDR1 is SGHRS and CDR2 is YFSETQ in the germline V gene. J gave up 5 bases and V 2 bases, and 7 bases lay outside the gene matches.

V usage is TRBV6-4 and J usage is TRBJ2-1; D is unclear. V lost 2 bases and J 0 bases, leaving 11 bases between the germline ends. This CDR3 is 16 amino acids long. Germline V gene sequence: CDR1 MRHNA, CDR2 SNTAGT. DNA for the CDR3: TGTGCCAGCAGTGACGTATTCAGAAGCTCCTACAATGAGCAGTTCTTC. This sequence encodes CASSDVFRSSYNEQFF.

This clonotype came up once. The J gene is TRBJ2-7, the V gene TRBV18; 7 bases map to TRBD1. The CDR3 runs to 15 residues. Germline CDR1 is KGHSH and CDR2 is LQKENI. V was clipped by 4 bases and J by 2 bases; unmatched bases: 8. The chain's CDR3 is CASSRETGQTYEQYF. The CDR3 bases are TGTGCCAGCTCACGCGAGACGGGACAGACCTACGAGCAGTACTTC.

This clonotype was seen ten or more times. V gene TRBV10-3 combines with J gene TRBJ2-6; no firm D call. Germline loops: CDR1 ENHRY, CDR2 SYGVKD. The CDR3 extends over 15 amino acids. Trimming stripped 7 bases from V and 0 bases from J, with 10 bases between. In DNA form, the CDR3 reads TGTGCCATCATGTTATACAACTCTGGGGCCAACGTCCTGACTTTC. It codes for CAIMLYNSGANVLTF.

Ten or more counts support this clonotype. This chain joins TRBV29-1 and TRBJ1-1; D remains unclear. Germline values: CDR1 SQVTM, CDR2 ANQGSEA. The length of the CDR3 is 9 residues. V was clipped by 5 bases and J by 4 bases, with 2 bases between them. The CDR3 sequence is CSVTTEAFF. The CDR3 DNA is TGCAGCGTTACCACTGAAGCTTTCTTT.

This clonotype was recorded many times. This chain joins TRBV11-3 and TRBJ2-4; D call uncertain. The germline gives CDR1 SGHNT, CDR2 YENEEA. Trimming removed 0 bases from V and 6 bases from J, with 3 bases in between. This CDR3 contains 12 residues. CDR3 residues: CASSLEINIQYF. CDR3 DNA: TGTGCCAGCAGCTTAGAAATAAACATTCAGTACTTC.

V usage is TRBV4-1 and J usage is TRBJ1-2; D gene uncertain. The V and J ends lost 0 bases and 5 bases respectively, with 13 bases between them. CDR3 length equals 15 residues. Germline values: CDR1 MGHRA, CDR2 YSYEKL. The CDR3 region is CASSQEGSDTYGYTF. DNA for the CDR3: TGCGCCAGCAGCCAAGAGGGCAGCGATACTTATGGCTACACCTTC.

This clonotype has ten or more counts. The chain combines TRBV7-3 with TRBJ1-1; 10 bases line up with TRBD1. CDR1 and CDR2 from the germline V gene are SGHTA and FQGTGA. The V and J ends lost 1 base and 1 base, in that order; junction bases with no gene match: 12. The CDR3 consists of 19 residues. The CDR3 DNA follows: TGTGCCAGCAGCTTAAGGGCCGGGGACAGGGGATATTCGAACACTGAAGCTTTCTTT. This encodes CASSLRAGDRGYSNTEAFF. Full variable domain (rest looked up from reference TRBV7-3 and TRBJ1-1): GAGVSQTPSNKVTEKGKYVELRCDPISGHTALYWYRQSLGQGPEFLIYFQGTGAADDSGLPNDRFFAVRPEGSVSTLKIQRTERGDSAVYLCASSLRAGDRGYSNTEAFFGQGTRLTVV.

This clonotype appeared many times. The V call is TRBV7-9, the J call TRBJ2-7; D is undetermined. The CDR3 sequence is 14 residues long. Trimming pared 4 bases from V and 1 base from J, leaving 11 bases between. CDR1 is SEHNR, CDR2 FQNEAQ, per germline (reference sequence). The CDR3 loop reads CASSSPNPSYEQYF. The CDR3 DNA reads as TGTGCCAGCAGCTCCCCGAACCCTTCCTACGAGCAGTACTTC. Supplemented by reference TRBV7-9 and TRBJ2-7, the full variable domain reads DTGVSQNPRHKITKRGQNVTFRCDPISEHNRLYWYRQTLGQGPEFLTYFQNEAQLEKSRLLSDRFSAERPKGSFSTLEIQRTEQGDSAMYLCASSSPNPSYEQYFGPGTRLTVT.